This TCR beta chain is drawn from a study of T cell changes during pregnancy in multiple sclerosis. This CDR3 has 15 amino acids. Trimming took 4 bases from V and 3 from J, leaving 15 bases between them. The V gene's germline CDR1 is SGHRS and CDR2 YFSETQ. This clone was seen once. Profiling relied on immunoSEQ multiplex PCR, and the TCRdb table lists in-frame clones only, not all of them. Among around 42,000 clones listed, 88% were seen once. This sequence originates from a female donor in good health, enrolled as a control in a pregnancy study. The chain links TRBV5-1 to TRBJ2-3; TRBD2 might be the D (6 bases). The starting material was peripheral blood, obtained in the first trimester of pregnancy. The CDR3 reads CASSPMAGGTDTQYF. The DNA for the CDR3 is TGCGCCAGCAGCCCGATGGCTGGGGGGACAGATACGCAGTATTTT.